Each of the 14 T cell receptor beta chains below was sequenced from the same sample in a study of blood T cell repertoires in COVID-19. The protocol was immunoSEQ multiplex PCR, while the TCRdb copy is restricted to in-frame clones and leaves out a portion. The sample has 200,000 to 250,000 clones, roughly 86% seen once; the top ten hold approximately 3%. The sequencing sample was made of peripheral blood. The source is a man between 60 and 70 years old with acute or convalescent COVID-19.

This rearrangement joins TRBV7-3 to TRBJ2-2, with D possibly matching TRBD2 (6 bases). Germline V gene sequence: CDR1 SGHTA, CDR2 FQGTGA. The CDR3 runs 15 residues. Trimming stripped 5 bases from V and 4 bases from J, with 14 bases between. Written as DNA, the CDR3 is TGTGCCAGCAGCCTTTCTAGCGTAGGCACCGGGGAGCTGTTTTTT. This sequence encodes CASSLSSVGTGELFF.

The rearrangement joins TRBV11-2 to TRBJ2-7; TRBD2 agrees at 11 bases. Germline V gene lookup returns CDR1 SGHAT and CDR2 FQNNGV. The trim removed 3 bases at V and 2 bases at J, leaving 6 bases unmatched. The CDR3 has 16 residues. CDR3 sequence reads: CASSFRLAGRPYEQYF. The CDR3 nucleotides read TGTGCCAGCAGCTTCAGACTAGCGGGGCGTCCCTACGAGCAGTACTTC. Drawing the rest from reference TRBV11-2 and TRBJ2-7, the complete variable domain is EAGVAQSPRYKIIEKRQSVAFWCNPISGHATLYWYQQILGQGPKLLIQFQNNGVVDDSQLPKDRFSAERLKGVDSTLKIQPAKLEDSAVYLCASSFRLAGRPYEQYFGPGTRLTVT.

This sequence joins TRBV7-2 and TRBJ1-2; 8 positions match TRBD1. Germline-derived CDR1 and CDR2 are SGHTA and FQGNSA. The CDR3 covers 14 residues. V was clipped by 5 bases and J by 2 bases; unmatched bases: 4. As DNA, the CDR3 is TGTGCCAGCAGCGGCCGGGACAGGAACTATGGCTACACCTTC. It specifies CASSGRDRNYGYTF.

This clone came up a few times. V and J are TRBV12-5 and TRBJ1-6; unclear D gene. Germline V gene data show CDR1 as LGHNT and CDR2 as FRNRAP. V shed 0 bases and J shed 0 bases, with 15 bases lying between them. This CDR3 is built from 19 residues. CDR3: CASGLVMGSMGSYNSPLHF. The DNA for the CDR3 is TGTGCTAGTGGTTTGGTTATGGGCAGTATGGGCTCCTATAATTCACCCCTCCACTTT. Full variable domain (outside the CDR3, taken from reference TRBV12-5 and TRBJ1-6): DARVTQTPRHKVTEMGQEVTMRCQPILGHNTVFWYRQTMMQGLELLAYFRNRAPLDDSGMPKDRFSAEMPDATLATLKIQPSEPRDSAVYFCASGLVMGSMGSYNSPLHFGNGTRLTVT.

V usage is TRBV5-4 and J usage is TRBJ2-7; 8 positions match TRBD1. Germline-derived CDR1 and CDR2 are SGHNT and YYREEE (reference sequence). CDR3 length: 14 amino acids. Trimming at V came to 0 bases and at J to 5 bases, leaving 4 bases not matched to a gene. CDR3 DNA: TGTGCCAGCAGCTTGGATCAGGGGGCCCACGAGCAGTACTTC. Protein: CASSLDQGAHEQYF.

The gene calls are TRBV28 and TRBJ2-7; 8 nucleotides line up with TRBD2. V was pared by 6 bases and J by 6 bases, with 13 bases of the junction left unmatched. This CDR3 has 15 residues. From germline, CDR1 is MDHEN and CDR2 SYDVKM. CDR3: CASSLGGLGGGEQYF. The CDR3 bases are TGTGCCAGCAGCCTAGGGGGACTAGGCGGTGGCGAGCAGTACTTC.

This clone was observed once. The V and J genes are TRBV9 and TRBJ2-7; D gene unclear. Germline assignment: CDR1 SGDLS and CDR2 YYNGEE. V lost 1 base, J lost 3 bases, and 11 bases lay in between. The length of the CDR3 is 14 residues. The chain's CDR3 is CASSVRESDYEQYF. The DNA of the CDR3 is TGTGCCAGCAGCGTACGCGAGAGCGACTACGAGCAGTACTTC.

This chain joins TRBV28 and TRBJ2-3; D is perhaps TRBD1 (8 bases). V lost 5 bases to trimming and J lost 5 bases, with 14 bases between them. The CDR3 length is 14 residues. The V gene's germline CDR1 is MDHEN and CDR2 SYDVKM. CDR3 sequence (DNA): TGTGCCAGCAGTGTCAACAGGGGGGGAGATACGCAGTATTTT. Protein sequence: CASSVNRGGDTQYF.

The V call is TRBV11-2, the J call TRBJ1-1; perhaps TRBD1 as D (5 bases). V lost 5 bases to trimming and J lost 6 bases, with 16 bases between them. The CDR3 has 14 amino acids. CDR1 and CDR2 (germline): SGHAT, FQNNGV. The CDR3 is CASSQASRGAEAFF. Here the CDR3 DNA reads TGTGCCAGCAGCCAGGCGTCTAGGGGTGCTGAAGCTTTCTTT.

The chain uses TRBV5-1 and TRBJ2-1; TRBD1 matches 9 bases. CDR1 is SGHRS, CDR2 YFSETQ, per germline. The CDR3 is 16 amino acids. The trim removed 4 bases at V and 5 bases at J, leaving 10 bases unmatched. The CDR3 region is CASSPRTGTGNNEQFF. CDR3 DNA sequence: TGCGCCAGCAGCCCCAGGACCGGGACAGGGAACAATGAGCAGTTCTTC.

This clone appeared a few times. V is TRBV2 and J is TRBJ2-5, with D perhaps matching TRBD2 (7 bases). Germline CDR1 is SNHLY and CDR2 is FYNNEI. V shed 5 bases and J shed 4 bases, with 20 bases lying between them. The CDR3 length is 16 residues. This CDR3 reads CASSKRKGGQGETQYF. The CDR3 region has the DNA TGTGCCAGCAGTAAAAGAAAGGGGGGGCAGGGAGAGACCCAGTACTTC. Looking up the rest from reference TRBV2 and TRBJ2-5 gives the full variable domain: EPEVTQTPSHQVTQMGQEVILRCVPISNHLYFYWYRQILGQKVEFLVSFYNNEISEKSEIFDDQFSVERPDGSNFTLKIRSTKLEDSAMYFCASSKRKGGQGETQYFGPGTRLLVL.

The V gene is TRBV6-5, the J gene TRBJ1-5, with D tentatively TRBD1 (6 bases). The ends were cut back, 6 bases at V and 7 bases at J, with 10 bases in the middle. The germline V gene encodes CDR1 MNHEY and CDR2 SVGAGI. The CDR3 loop spans 12 amino acids. CDR3 coding DNA: TGTGCCAGCAGCACAGGGTCCCAGCCCCAGCATTTT. Residues: CASSTGSQPQHF.

The chain has TRBV27 and TRBJ1-2; D may be TRBD1 (6 bases). CDR1 MNHEY and CDR2 SMNVEV come from the germline V gene (reference sequence). The ends were cut back, 4 bases at V and 4 bases at J, with 13 bases in the middle. The CDR3 runs to 14 residues. CDR3: CASSSPGHSYGYTF. CDR3 in DNA: TGTGCCAGCAGTTCGCCGGGACACAGCTATGGCTACACCTTC.

V usage is TRBV18 and J usage is TRBJ1-2; 7 bases fit TRBD1. Germline values: CDR1 KGHSH, CDR2 LQKENI. Germline trimming cut 4 bases from V and 4 bases from J; bases unmatched to any gene: 6. CDR3 length equals 14 residues. CDR3 region: CASSQTGDSYGYTF. In DNA form, the CDR3 reads TGTGCCAGCTCACAAACAGGGGACTCCTATGGCTACACCTTC.